Listed below are T cell receptor beta chains from one sample, sequenced in a study of blood T cell repertoires in COVID-19. TCRdb's table, derived via immunoSEQ multiplex PCR, lists solely in-frame clones and lacks some. The sample carries 150,000 or so clones, around 89% recorded once. Sequencing was done on a sample of peripheral blood. All receptors come from a man aged 55 to 70 with COVID-19, enrolled during active disease. Both conserved end residues are part of each CDR3. Fields, in order: J gene, D gene, V gene, CDR3 protein, CDR3 DNA. The D gene is left open where the match is weak.

j_call: TRBJ2-7; d_call: TRBD1; v_call: TRBV5-1; cdr3_aa: CASSLGLSLGQGRSEQYF; cdr3_nt: TGCGCCAGCAGCTTGGGCCTGAGTCTAGGACAGGGACGAAGCGAGCAGTACTTC
j_call: TRBJ1-4; d_call: TRBD1; v_call: TRBV7-9; cdr3_aa: CASSIQGLGEKLFF; cdr3_nt: TGTGCCAGCAGTATACAGGGGCTTGGTGAAAAACTGTTTTTT
j_call: TRBJ1-6; d_call: .; v_call: TRBV6-2/TRBV6-3; cdr3_aa: CASSYSAGSNSPLHF; cdr3_nt: TGTGCCAGCAGTTACTCGGCAGGGTCGAATTCACCCCTCCACTTT
j_call: TRBJ1-4; d_call: .; v_call: TRBV6-5; cdr3_aa: CASSSDTFPTNEKLFF; cdr3_nt: TGTGCCAGCAGTTCAGACACTTTTCCAACTAATGAAAAACTGTTTTTT
j_call: TRBJ2-1; d_call: .; v_call: TRBV19; cdr3_aa: CASSIAGKITYNEQFF; cdr3_nt: TGTGCCAGTAGTATAGCGGGAAAAATAACCTACAATGAGCAGTTCTTC
j_call: TRBJ1-2; d_call: .; v_call: TRBV7-8; cdr3_aa: CASSLGQASYGYTF; cdr3_nt: TGTGCCAGCAGCTTAGGACAGGCCTCCTATGGCTACACCTTC
j_call: TRBJ1-3; d_call: .; v_call: TRBV19; cdr3_aa: CASSNGGGGNTIYF; cdr3_nt: TGTGCCAGTAGTAACGGCGGAGGGGGAAACACCATATATTTT
j_call: TRBJ2-2; d_call: .; v_call: TRBV13; cdr3_aa: CASQPGEGTGELFF; cdr3_nt: TGTGCCAGCCAGCCAGGGGAGGGCACCGGGGAGCTGTTTTTT
j_call: TRBJ2-3; d_call: TRBD1; v_call: TRBV6-6; cdr3_aa: CASSTGGWTDTQYF; cdr3_nt: TGTGCCAGCAGTACAGGGGGCTGGACAGATACGCAGTATTTT
j_call: TRBJ2-7; d_call: TRBD1; v_call: TRBV11-2; cdr3_aa: CASSYRDRGYEQYF; cdr3_nt: TGTGCCAGCAGTTACCGGGACAGGGGATACGAGCAGTACTTC
j_call: TRBJ2-5; d_call: TRBD2; v_call: TRBV6-1; cdr3_aa: CASRSGLAGKETQYF; cdr3_nt: TGTGCCAGCAGATCGGGACTAGCGGGAAAAGAGACCCAGTACTTC
j_call: TRBJ1-1; d_call: TRBD1; v_call: TRBV11-2; cdr3_aa: CASSFPGQGREAFF; cdr3_nt: TGTGCCAGCAGCTTTCCGGGACAGGGCCGAGAAGCTTTCTTT
j_call: TRBJ1-3; d_call: .; v_call: TRBV11-3; cdr3_aa: CANRPGAISGNTIYF; cdr3_nt: TGTGCCAACCGTCCAGGGGCCATCTCTGGAAACACCATATATTTT
j_call: TRBJ2-7; d_call: .; v_call: TRBV18; cdr3_aa: CASSVTGTSYEQYF; cdr3_nt: TGTGCCAGCTCAGTTACAGGGACCTCCTACGAGCAGTACTTC
j_call: TRBJ2-2; d_call: TRBD2; v_call: TRBV2; cdr3_aa: CASSEEAGGLTGELFF; cdr3_nt: TGTGCCAGCAGTGAAGAGGCGGGGGGGCTCACCGGGGAGCTGTTTTTT